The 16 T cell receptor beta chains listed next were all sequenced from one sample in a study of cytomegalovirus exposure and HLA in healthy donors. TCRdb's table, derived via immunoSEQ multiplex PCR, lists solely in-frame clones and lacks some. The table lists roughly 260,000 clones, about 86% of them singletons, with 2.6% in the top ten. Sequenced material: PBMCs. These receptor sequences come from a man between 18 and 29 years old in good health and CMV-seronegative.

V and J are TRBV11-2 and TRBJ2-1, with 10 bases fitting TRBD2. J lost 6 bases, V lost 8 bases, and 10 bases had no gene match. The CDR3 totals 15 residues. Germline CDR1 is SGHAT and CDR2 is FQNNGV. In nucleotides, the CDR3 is TGTGCCAGCCGTCCCAGCGGGAGGGCCCTCAATGAGCAGTTCTTC. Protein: CASRPSGRALNEQFF.

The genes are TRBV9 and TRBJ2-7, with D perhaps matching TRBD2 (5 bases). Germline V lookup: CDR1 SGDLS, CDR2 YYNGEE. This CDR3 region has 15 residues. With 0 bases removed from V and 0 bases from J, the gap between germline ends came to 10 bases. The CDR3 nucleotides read TGTGCCAGCAGCGTAGGAGGGTCTAGCTCCTACGAGCAGTACTTC. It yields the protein CASSVGGSSSYEQYF. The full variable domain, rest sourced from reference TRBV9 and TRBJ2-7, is DSGVTQTPKHLITATGQRVTLRCSPRSGDLSVYWYQQSLDQGLQFLIQYYNGEERAKGNILERFSAQQFPDLHSELNLSSLELGDSALYFCASSVGGSSSYEQYFGPGTRLTVT.

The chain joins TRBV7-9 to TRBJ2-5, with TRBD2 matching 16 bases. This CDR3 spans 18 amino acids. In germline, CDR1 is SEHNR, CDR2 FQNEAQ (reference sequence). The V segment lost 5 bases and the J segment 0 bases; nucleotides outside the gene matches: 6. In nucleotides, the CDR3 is TGTGCCAGCAGCGTCGGGACTAGCGGGGGGGAGTACCAAGAGACCCAGTACTTC. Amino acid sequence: CASSVGTSGGEYQETQYF.

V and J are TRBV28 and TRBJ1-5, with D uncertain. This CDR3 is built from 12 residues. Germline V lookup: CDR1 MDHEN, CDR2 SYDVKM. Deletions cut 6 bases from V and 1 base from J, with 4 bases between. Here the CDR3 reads CASSQSNQPQHF. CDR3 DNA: TGTGCCAGCAGCCAGAGCAATCAGCCCCAGCATTTT.

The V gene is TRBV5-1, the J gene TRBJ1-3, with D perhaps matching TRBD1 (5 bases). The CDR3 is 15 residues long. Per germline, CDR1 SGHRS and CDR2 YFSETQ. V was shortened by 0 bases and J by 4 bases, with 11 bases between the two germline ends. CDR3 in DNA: TGCGCCAGCAGCTTGGAGCCAGGGCGGGGAAACACCATATATTTT. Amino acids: CASSLEPGRGNTIYF.

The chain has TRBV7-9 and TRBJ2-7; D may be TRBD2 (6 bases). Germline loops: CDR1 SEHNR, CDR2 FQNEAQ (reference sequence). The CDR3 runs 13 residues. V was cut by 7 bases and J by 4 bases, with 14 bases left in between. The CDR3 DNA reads TGTGCCAGCAATCGGGGGACGTCTTACGAGCAGTACTTC. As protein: CASNRGTSYEQYF.

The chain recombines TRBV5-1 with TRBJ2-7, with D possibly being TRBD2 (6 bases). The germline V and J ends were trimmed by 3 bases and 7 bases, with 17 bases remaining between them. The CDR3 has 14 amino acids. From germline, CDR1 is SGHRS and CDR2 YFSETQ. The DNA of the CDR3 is TGCGCCAGCAGCTCCCCCGGGCTAGCGACTGAGCAGTACTTC. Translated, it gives CASSSPGLATEQYF.

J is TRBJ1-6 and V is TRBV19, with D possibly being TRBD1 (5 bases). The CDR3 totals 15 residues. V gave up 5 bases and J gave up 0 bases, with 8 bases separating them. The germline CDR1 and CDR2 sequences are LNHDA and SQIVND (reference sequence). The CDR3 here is CASSWTSSYNSPLHF. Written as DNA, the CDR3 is TGTGCCAGTAGTTGGACAAGCTCCTATAATTCACCCCTCCACTTT.

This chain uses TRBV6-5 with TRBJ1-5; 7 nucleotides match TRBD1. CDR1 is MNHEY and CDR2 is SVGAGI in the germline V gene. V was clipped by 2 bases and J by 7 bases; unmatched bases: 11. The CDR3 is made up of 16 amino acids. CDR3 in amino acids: CASSYESASGGQPQHF. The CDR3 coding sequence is TGTGCCAGCAGTTACGAATCGGCGTCAGGGGGACAGCCCCAGCATTTT.

The CDR3 sequence is CAIFSGARGTTGEQYF. The CDR3 DNA reads TGTGCCATCTTCAGTGGGGCTAGAGGGACAACAGGTGAGCAGTACTTC. The chain joins TRBV10-3 to TRBJ2-7; weak D call: TRBD1 (6 bases). This CDR3 contains 16 residues. The germline CDR1 and CDR2 sequences are ENHRY and SYGVKD. Trimming shortened V by 8 bases and J by 7 bases, and 27 bases separated the two germline ends.

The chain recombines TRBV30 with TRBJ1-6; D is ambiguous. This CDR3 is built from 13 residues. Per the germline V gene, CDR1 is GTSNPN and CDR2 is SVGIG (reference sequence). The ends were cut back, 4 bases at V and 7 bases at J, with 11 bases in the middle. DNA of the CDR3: TGTGCCTGGACACGGTCTCAAAATTCACCCCTCCACTTT. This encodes CAWTRSQNSPLHF.

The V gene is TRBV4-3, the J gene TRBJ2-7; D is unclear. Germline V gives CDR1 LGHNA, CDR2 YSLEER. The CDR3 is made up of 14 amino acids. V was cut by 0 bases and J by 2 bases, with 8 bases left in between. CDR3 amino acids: CASSQDRVTYEQYF. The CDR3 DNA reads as TGCGCCAGCAGCCAAGATCGGGTTACCTACGAGCAGTACTTC.

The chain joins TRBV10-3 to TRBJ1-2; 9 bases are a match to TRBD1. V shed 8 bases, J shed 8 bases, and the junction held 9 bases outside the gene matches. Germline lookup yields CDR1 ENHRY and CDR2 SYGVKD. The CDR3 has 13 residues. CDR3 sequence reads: CAIGTGSDRGYTF. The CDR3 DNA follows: TGTGCCATCGGGACAGGGAGCGATAGAGGCTACACCTTC.

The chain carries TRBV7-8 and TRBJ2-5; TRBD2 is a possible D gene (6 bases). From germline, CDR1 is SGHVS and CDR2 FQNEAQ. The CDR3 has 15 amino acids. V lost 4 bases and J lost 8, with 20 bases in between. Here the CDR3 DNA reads TGTGCCAGCAGCTCATCCGGGACTGGGGGTGGTACCCAGTACTTC. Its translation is CASSSSGTGGGTQYF.

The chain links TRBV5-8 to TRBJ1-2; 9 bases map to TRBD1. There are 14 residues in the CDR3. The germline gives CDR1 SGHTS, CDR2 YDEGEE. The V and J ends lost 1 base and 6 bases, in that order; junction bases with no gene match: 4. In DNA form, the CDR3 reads TGTGCCAGCAGCTTGCACAGGGGGCTGGATGGCTACACCTTC. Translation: CASSLHRGLDGYTF.

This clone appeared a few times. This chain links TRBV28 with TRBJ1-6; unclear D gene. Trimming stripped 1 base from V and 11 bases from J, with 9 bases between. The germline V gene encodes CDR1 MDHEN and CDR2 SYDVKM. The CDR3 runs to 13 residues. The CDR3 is CASSLSWAPPLHF. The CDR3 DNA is TGTGCCAGCAGTTTATCATGGGCCCCACCCCTCCACTTT.